The entry that follows covers one T cell receptor (beta chain) sequence. Its cognate antigen is unknown. Data came from immunoSEQ multiplex PCR; TCRdb stores just in-frame clones and leaves some out. The table lists under 130,000 clones, roughly 90% of them singletons. The sample belongs to a study of identifying expanded T cells in peripheral blood. Study observations and caveats: Clone count variance between approximately 2-week samples rose with total template count. Over two and four weeks, about 15 and 19 clones changed, versus around 1.1 between replicates.

Per the germline V gene, CDR1 is MNHEY and CDR2 is SMNVEV (reference sequence). V gave up 2 bases and J gave up 2 bases, with 10 bases separating them. There are 15 residues in the CDR3. Collection occurred without any documented infections or immune events in donors. The sequenced sample consisted of blood. The chain links TRBV27 to TRBJ2-4; a weak D match, TRBD2 (6 bases). This clonotype was sampled from a person between 18 and 69 years old in good health. CDR3 DNA sequence: TGTGCCAGCAGTTTAAGGGGAGGATCCAAAAACATTCAGTACTTC. This codes for CASSLRGGSKNIQYF.